This entry concerns a single TCR beta chain. The record originates from a study of blood T cell repertoires in COVID-19. How the authors handled the data: From reference gene primer amplification, estimates of nucleated cell counts were derived. Data came from immunoSEQ multiplex PCR; TCRdb stores just in-frame clones and leaves some out. V and J calls and clone size come straight from that table; D and trimming were deduced from the DNA. Counted here are tens of thousands of clones, around 90% occurring once; the ten biggest clones make up 7.8%. This CDR3 has 15 amino acids. Germline lookup yields CDR1 SGDLS and CDR2 YYNGEE. The V end lost 2 bases, the J end lost 3 bases, and 15 bases lay between the germline ends.

The V and J genes are TRBV9 and TRBJ2-7; TRBD2 might be the D (7 bases). This TCR was sampled from a man aged 50-60 years with active COVID-19. Input material: peripheral blood. The CDR3 nucleotides are TGTGCCAGCAGCGTGGGGGGGCCCGGGGGCTACGAGCAGTACTTC. The encoded protein is CASSVGGPGGYEQYF. Full variable domain (outside the CDR3, taken from reference TRBV9 and TRBJ2-7): DSGVTQTPKHLITATGQRVTLRCSPRSGDLSVYWYQQSLDQGLQFLIQYYNGEERAKGNILERFSAQQFPDLHSELNLSSLELGDSALYFCASSVGGPGGYEQYFGPGTRLTVT.